This TCR beta chain appears in the sequencing data of a study of cytomegalovirus exposure and HLA in healthy donors. The overall study: From donors who were HLA-typed, an early data release held around 80 million unique TCRs. General observations from the study: Later analysis showed most CMV-associated TCR beta chains appearing HLA-restricted.

PCR was performed using 60 Vbeta and 13 Jbeta primers. Original data processing: Later reanalysis found approximately 80 million unique TCR beta chains, 9 million to 12 million of them shared. Method: immunoSEQ multiplex PCR; TCRdb's copy keeps in-frame clones and lacks some. V and J calls and clone size are as listed in that table; D and trimming were resolved from the DNA. In the table there are approximately 100,000 clones, 76% of which are singletons. Concerning this clone itself: The antigen remains undetermined.

The sample taken for sequencing was PBMCs. The sequence was collected from a man aged 35 to 55 in good health and CMV-seronegative.

As DNA, the CDR3 is TGTGCCAGCAGTTACCATGGCAGGGGGGATTCACCCCTCCACTTT. Amino acid sequence: CASSYHGRGDSPLHF. The chain recombines TRBV6-5 with TRBJ1-6; 7 bases are a match to TRBD1. The CDR3 is made up of 15 amino acids. V lost 2 bases, J lost 8 bases, and 6 bases stayed unmatched. Germline lookup yields CDR1 MNHEY and CDR2 SVGAGI.